This record covers a single T cell receptor beta chain. The CDR3 is 14 amino acids. V shed 1 base and J shed 5 bases, with 8 bases lying between them. In germline, CDR1 is LGHNA, CDR2 YNFKEQ. Expressed TCRB transcripts were sequenced, since all the RNA that had been isolated was reverse transcribed. Generated by immunoSEQ multiplex PCR, the TCRdb table keeps only in-frame clones and is missing some. The sample contains 300,000 to 400,000 clones, roughly 12% of which appear only once. These data originate in a study of beta chain features in type 1 diabetes. Study in general: Researchers looked at 95 million to 140 million sorted cells across all samples.

Sequencing input: naive CD4+ T cells from blood. The sequence was collected from a man aged 18 to 30 in good health. The rearrangement links TRBV4-2 to TRBJ2-2; weak D call: TRBD1 (5 bases). The CDR3 loop is CASSQVGETGELFF. In nucleotides, the CDR3 is TGTGCCAGCAGCCAAGTAGGGGAAACCGGGGAGCTGTTTTTT.